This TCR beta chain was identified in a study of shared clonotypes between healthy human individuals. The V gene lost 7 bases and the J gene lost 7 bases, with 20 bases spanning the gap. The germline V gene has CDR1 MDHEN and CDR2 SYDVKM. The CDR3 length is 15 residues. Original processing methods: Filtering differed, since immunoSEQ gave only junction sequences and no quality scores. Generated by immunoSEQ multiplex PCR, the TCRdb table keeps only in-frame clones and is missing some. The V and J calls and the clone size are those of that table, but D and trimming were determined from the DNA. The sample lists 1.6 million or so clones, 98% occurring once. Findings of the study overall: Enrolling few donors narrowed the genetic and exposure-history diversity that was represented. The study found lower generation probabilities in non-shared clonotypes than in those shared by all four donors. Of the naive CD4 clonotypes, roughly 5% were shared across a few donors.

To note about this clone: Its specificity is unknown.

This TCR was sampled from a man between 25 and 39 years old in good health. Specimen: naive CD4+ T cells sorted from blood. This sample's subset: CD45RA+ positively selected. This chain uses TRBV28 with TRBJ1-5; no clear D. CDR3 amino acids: CASTLQTQTGQPQHF. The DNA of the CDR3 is TGTGCCAGCACCCTCCAAACGCAGACGGGCCAGCCCCAGCATTTT. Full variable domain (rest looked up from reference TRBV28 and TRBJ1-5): DVKVTQSSRYLVKRTGEKVFLECVQDMDHENMFWYRQDPGLGLRLIYFSYDVKMKEKGDIPEGYSVSREKKERFSLILESASTNQTSMYLCASTLQTQTGQPQHFGDGTRLSIL.